This T cell receptor (beta chain) was documented in a study of T cell repertoires in cytomegalovirus infection. On the study more broadly: It was the public TCR beta signatures that indicated both CMV infection and matching HLA type.

A few counts support this clonotype. Its specificity is unknown. Trimming stripped 4 bases from V and 1 base from J, with 8 bases between. This CDR3 has 14 residues. Germline CDR1 reads SGHVS; CDR2 reads FNYEAQ. TCRdb processed the reads anew with MiXCR; each CDR3 protein has one entry. This sample has about 700,000 distinct CDR3 sequences; around a third occur once, and the top ten carry roughly 18%. V gene TRBV7-6 combines with J gene TRBJ2-1; D remains ambiguous. The receptor was derived from a human donor in good health (CMV status not recorded). Some clones in this sample may be carry-over from other donors' samples. The material was cultured PBMCs, obtained from culture after CMV antigen stimulation. The CDR3 nucleotides read TGTGCCAGCAGCTCGGACCTGTCCTACAATGAGCAGTTCTTC. It translates to CASSSDLSYNEQFF.